Following are 30 T cell receptor beta chains from one sample sequenced in a study of blood T cell repertoires in COVID-19. Some clones are missing from TCRdb's copy, which holds only in-frame ones; the method was immunoSEQ multiplex PCR. The table lists about 330,000 clones, about 88% of them singletons. The material sequenced was PBMCs or T cells enriched from blood (not recorded which). Receptors were obtained from a young woman who had recovered from COVID-19.

The V gene is TRBV21-1, the J gene TRBJ1-1; TRBD1 reflects the table's D call only, with no check against the DNA. TRBV21-1 is a documented pseudogene. The CDR3 contains 14 residues. The CDR3 loop reads CASSKGFSDSEAFF. In DNA form, the CDR3 reads TGTGCCAGCAGCAAAGGATTTTCGGACAGCGAAGCTTTCTTT.

This chain uses TRBV30 with TRBJ2-1; unclear D gene. The V gene lost 8 bases and the J gene lost 3 bases, with 11 bases spanning the gap. Germline V gene sequence: CDR1 GTSNPN, CDR2 SVGIG (reference sequence). The CDR3 loop spans 12 amino acids. The CDR3 here is CAGHRNYNEQFF. DNA of the CDR3: TGTGCCGGCCACAGAAACTACAATGAGCAGTTCTTC.

This chain joins TRBV18 and TRBJ1-1; D may be TRBD1 (6 bases). The CDR3 spans 17 residues. Germline CDR1 is KGHSH and CDR2 is LQKENI. The V end was cut by 3 bases, the J end by 1 base, with 18 bases between. The CDR3 nucleotides are TGTGCCAGCTCACCGGACCTGCCCGGGACACAGAACACTGAAGCTTTCTTT. The encoded protein is CASSPDLPGTQNTEAFF.

The V gene is TRBV2, the J gene TRBJ2-3, with 7 bases fitting TRBD1. The CDR3 consists of 15 residues. CDR1 SNHLY and CDR2 FYNNEI come from the germline V gene. V lost 3 bases, J lost 1 base, and 4 bases stayed unmatched. The CDR3 coding sequence is TGTGCCAGCAGTGACCCTGGACAGGGCACAGATACGCAGTATTTT. Its translation: CASSDPGQGTDTQYF.

J is TRBJ2-7 and V is TRBV3-1 (or the pseudogene TRBV3-2), with D hard to call. With 0 bases removed from V and 5 bases from J, the gap between germline ends came to 14 bases. The CDR3 extends over 15 amino acids. Germline V gene lookup returns CDR1 LGHDT and CDR2 YNNKEL (reference sequence). This CDR3 is CASSQDDIPNDEQYF. The CDR3 bases are TGTGCCAGCAGCCAAGACGACATCCCGAACGACGAGCAGTACTTC.

This rearrangement joins TRBV10-3 to TRBJ1-6; unclear D gene. This CDR3 contains 15 residues. Germline-derived CDR1 and CDR2 are ENHRY and SYGVKD. The V and J ends lost 3 bases and 5 bases respectively, with 11 bases between them. The CDR3 is CAISDRVSDNSPLHF. For the CDR3, the DNA is TGTGCCATCAGTGACCGGGTTTCTGATAATTCACCCCTCCACTTT.

The V gene is TRBV28, the J gene TRBJ1-4; a weak D match, TRBD1 (6 bases). Germline loops: CDR1 MDHEN, CDR2 SYDVKM. This CDR3 region has 14 residues. V was cut by 5 bases and J by 8 bases, with 15 bases left in between. DNA for the CDR3: TGTGCCAGCAGTCGACCGACTGGGGGCGAAAAACTGTTTTTT. Translated, it gives CASSRPTGGEKLFF. The full variable domain, rest sourced from reference TRBV28 and TRBJ1-4, is DVKVTQSSRYLVKRTGEKVFLECVQDMDHENMFWYRQDPGLGLRLIYFSYDVKMKEKGDIPEGYSVSREKKERFSLILESASTNQTSMYLCASSRPTGGEKLFFGSGTQLSVL.

This sequence joins TRBV2 and TRBJ1-4, with a tentative D call TRBD1 (5 bases). Germline CDR1 reads SNHLY; CDR2 reads FYNNEI. This CDR3 region has 14 residues. Trimming took off 6 bases at V and 8 bases at J, with 16 bases between the two ends. This CDR3 reads CASRWRPAGEKLFF. The CDR3 DNA is TGTGCCAGCAGATGGCGCCCGGCAGGGGAAAAACTGTTTTTT.

The rearrangement uses TRBV21-1 and TRBJ1-2; TRBD1, as called in the table, went unchecked against the DNA. TRBV21-1 is described as a pseudogene. The CDR3 runs 17 residues. Here the CDR3 reads CASSPRDRGRGVYGYTF. CDR3 bases: TGTGCCAGCAGCCCCCGGGACAGGGGGCGCGGAGTCTATGGCTACACCTTC.

The rearrangement joins TRBV7-2 to TRBJ1-1; the D gene is possibly TRBD1 (6 bases). Germline CDR1 is SGHTA and CDR2 is FQGNSA. Trimming stripped 4 bases from V and 0 bases from J, with 12 bases between. This CDR3 contains 15 residues. The CDR3 is CASSSGTYMNTEAFF. The CDR3 bases are TGTGCCAGCAGCTCGGGGACATATATGAACACTGAAGCTTTCTTT.

The chain carries TRBV18 and TRBJ1-2; 10 bases line up with TRBD1. V gave up 4 bases and J gave up 7 bases; unmatched junction bases: 6. Germline CDR1 is KGHSH and CDR2 is LQKENI. The CDR3 totals 14 residues. The CDR3 region is CASSRGTGASGYTF. As DNA, the CDR3 is TGTGCCAGCTCACGGGGGACAGGGGCGTCTGGCTACACCTTC.

The rearrangement links TRBV7-2 to TRBJ2-5; 9 bases align to TRBD1. This CDR3 contains 16 residues. From germline, CDR1 is SGHTA and CDR2 FQGNSA. V trimming: 5 bases; J trimming: 5 bases; junction bases outside the gene matches: 12. CDR3 DNA: TGTGCCAGCAGCCCCCTGGGACAGGGAAGGCGGGAGACCCAGTACTTC. Translating gives CASSPLGQGRRETQYF.

The V call is TRBV7-2, the J call TRBJ2-3; 8 bases line up with TRBD2. Germline assignment: CDR1 SGHTA and CDR2 FQGNSA. V dropped 0 bases and J dropped 6; count of bases not matched to a gene: 14. This CDR3 contains 18 residues. The CDR3, as DNA: TGTGCCAGCAGCTTAGCGCCAGGCGGGGGGACTTCAGCCGATACGCAGTATTTT. Translated: CASSLAPGGGTSADTQYF.

The chain is built from TRBV13 and TRBJ2-3, with D possibly matching TRBD1 (5 bases). CDR1 PRHDT and CDR2 FYEKMQ come from the germline V gene (reference sequence). Trimming stripped 4 bases from V and 0 bases from J, with 14 bases between. There are 16 residues in the CDR3. CDR3 nucleotides: TGTGCCAGCAGCTCCCTGCTGGGGCGAAGCACAGATACGCAGTATTTT. This gives the protein CASSSLLGRSTDTQYF.

The table lists this clone with a few counts. The CDR3 loop reads CASSISVVSNTEAFF. DNA of the CDR3: TGTGCCAGTAGTATTTCGGTGGTAAGTAACACTGAAGCTTTCTTT. The rearrangement uses TRBV19 and TRBJ1-1; no clear D. With 3 bases removed from V and 2 bases from J, the gap between germline ends came to 13 bases. The CDR3 is 15 residues long. Germline V gene lookup returns CDR1 LNHDA and CDR2 SQIVND (reference sequence).

The chain employs TRBV7-2 and TRBJ2-1; 7 bases align to TRBD1. With V trimmed by 3 bases and J by 3 bases, 8 bases remained unmatched. This CDR3 has 16 amino acids. Looked up from germline, CDR1 is SGHTA and CDR2 is FQGNSA. The CDR3 loop is CASSFRTGGLYNEQFF. CDR3 bases: TGTGCCAGCAGCTTCCGGACAGGTGGGCTCTACAATGAGCAGTTCTTC.

The chain carries TRBV7-8 and TRBJ2-1, with D possibly matching TRBD1 (5 bases). Trimming left V 1 base short and J 5 bases short, with 9 bases between. The germline V gene has CDR1 SGHVS and CDR2 FQNEAQ. CDR3 length: 14 residues. The CDR3 DNA is TGTGCCAGCAGCTTAGGGACATTTGACAATGAGCAGTTCTTC. Its translation: CASSLGTFDNEQFF. The full variable domain, with the rest looked up from reference TRBV7-8 and TRBJ2-1, is GAGVSQSPRYKVAKRGQDVALRCDPISGHVSLFWYQQALGQGPEFLTYFQNEAQLDKSGLPSDRFFAERPEGSVSTLKIQRTQQEDSAVYLCASSLGTFDNEQFFGPGTRLTVL.

The table lists this clone with a count of one. The gene calls are TRBV6-5 and TRBJ2-5; 10 nucleotides match TRBD2. This CDR3 region has 15 residues. Germline V lookup: CDR1 MNHEY, CDR2 SVGAGI. J lost 5 bases, V lost 2 bases, and 5 bases had no gene match. CDR3 amino acids: CASSYERGGQETQYF. The CDR3 region has the DNA TGTGCCAGCAGTTACGAGCGGGGGGGCCAGGAGACCCAGTACTTC.

This clone was seen once. The genes are TRBV18 and TRBJ2-7; D is uncertain. Deletions cut 2 bases from V and 0 bases from J, with 14 bases between. CDR1 and CDR2 from the germline V gene are KGHSH and LQKENI. CDR3 size: 16 residues. CDR3 loop: CASSPVSGTSSYEQYF. CDR3 sequence (DNA): TGTGCCAGCTCACCAGTCTCTGGCACCAGCTCCTACGAGCAGTACTTC.

The chain is built from TRBV7-6 and TRBJ1-6; D possibly corresponds to TRBD1 (6 bases). Germline CDR1 reads SGHVS; CDR2 reads FNYEAQ. The CDR3 is made up of 17 amino acids. Trimming left V 3 bases short and J 7 bases short, with 19 bases between. The CDR3 protein is CASSLGAAGRANSPLHF. The CDR3 nucleotides are TGTGCCAGCAGCTTGGGGGCAGCGGGACGGGCAAATTCACCCCTCCACTTT.

The chain has TRBV19 and TRBJ1-1; no firm D call. CDR1 LNHDA and CDR2 SQIVND come from the germline V gene (reference sequence). This CDR3 is 13 amino acids long. The ends were cut back, 7 bases at V and 5 bases at J, with 14 bases in the middle. CDR3 sequence (DNA): TGTGCCAGTAACCGGGGATTAAGGACTGAAGCTTTCTTT. It specifies CASNRGLRTEAFF.

The J gene is TRBJ2-2, the V gene TRBV11-2; 10 positions match TRBD2. The CDR3 runs 18 residues. Trimming at V came to 0 bases and at J to 4 bases, leaving 8 bases not matched to a gene. Germline V gene data show CDR1 as SGHAT and CDR2 as FQNNGV. CDR3 DNA: TGTGCCAGCAGCTTAGATCAAGCGGGGGGGCCGGGCACCGGGGAGCTGTTTTTT. Its translation is CASSLDQAGGPGTGELFF.

V usage is TRBV27 and J usage is TRBJ1-5, with 9 bases matching TRBD1. The V segment lost 5 bases and the J segment 1 base; nucleotides outside the gene matches: 21. The CDR3 totals 21 residues. Germline V CDR1 and CDR2: MNHEY, SMNVEV (reference sequence). The DNA for the CDR3 is TGTGCCAGCAGTCTGAGGGCGTTGAGGACAGGGGAAAGGGCAAGCAATCAGCCCCAGCATTTT. Its protein product is CASSLRALRTGERASNQPQHF.

The chain links TRBV7-9 to TRBJ2-3; 8 bases agree with TRBD2. Trimming took 2 bases from V and 0 from J; bases not matched to a gene: 7. Germline CDR1 SEHNR, CDR2 FQNEAQ (reference sequence). The CDR3 totals 17 residues. The CDR3 sequence is CASSLIAGGMSTDTQYF. In DNA form, the CDR3 reads TGTGCCAGCAGCTTAATCGCGGGGGGCATGAGCACAGATACGCAGTATTTT.

The chain combines TRBV12-5 with TRBJ2-2; D possibly corresponds to TRBD1 (6 bases). Germline V gene lookup returns CDR1 LGHNT and CDR2 FRNRAP. CDR3 length: 15 amino acids. V was cut by 2 bases and J by 4 bases, with 11 bases left in between. CDR3 nucleotide sequence: TGTGCTAGTGGTTTGTGGCAGGGGCCCACCGGGGAGCTGTTTTTT. Its translation is CASGLWQGPTGELFF.

The chain has TRBV27 and TRBJ2-5, with 8 bases matching TRBD1. V lost 5 bases to trimming and J lost 5 bases; unmatched junction nucleotides: 7. The length of the CDR3 is 14 residues. Germline V gives CDR1 MNHEY, CDR2 SMNVEV (reference sequence). This CDR3 reads CASSPTGADETQYF. Here the CDR3 DNA reads TGTGCCAGCAGTCCGACAGGGGCGGACGAGACCCAGTACTTC.

The rearrangement links TRBV25-1 to TRBJ2-7; 7 bases align to TRBD2. V was clipped by 8 bases and J by 3 bases; unmatched bases: 13. Germline CDR1 is MGHDK and CDR2 is SYGVNS. The CDR3 contains 15 residues. DNA for the CDR3: TGTGCCAGCGGCCCGCAGGGAGCGGGGCGCTACGAGCAGTACTTC. Translated, it gives CASGPQGAGRYEQYF.

The count of this clone is one. The V gene is TRBV27, the J gene TRBJ2-1; 16 nucleotides agree with TRBD2. With 7 bases clipped from V and 2 bases from J, the junction kept 8 bases outside the gene matches. Germline CDR1 MNHEY, CDR2 SMNVEV (reference sequence). CDR3 length: 18 amino acids. The CDR3 sequence: CASTSLGTSGGAYNEQFF. The CDR3 DNA follows: TGTGCCAGCACCTCCCTAGGGACTAGCGGGGGGGCCTACAATGAGCAGTTCTTC.

The chain is built from TRBV28 and TRBJ1-3, with D perhaps TRBD1 (6 bases). Germline loops: CDR1 MDHEN, CDR2 SYDVKM. The CDR3 extends over 16 amino acids. Trimming took 3 bases from V and 2 from J, leaving 14 bases between them. CDR3 DNA: TGTGCCAGCAGTTTTAGGGGGGGGAGAACTGGAAACACCATATATTTT. Translated, it gives CASSFRGGRTGNTIYF.

The chain joins TRBV12-5 to TRBJ1-1; a weak D match, TRBD1 (5 bases). CDR3 size: 13 residues. Between the trimmed V and J ends, which lost 6 bases and 5 bases, there was a span of 13 bases. The germline V gene has CDR1 LGHNT and CDR2 FRNRAP. CDR3: CASGVSRTTEAFF. The CDR3 DNA reads as TGTGCTAGTGGCGTCTCCAGGACAACTGAAGCTTTCTTT. Together with reference TRBV12-5 and TRBJ1-1, the CDR3 gives the full variable domain: DARVTQTPRHKVTEMGQEVTMRCQPILGHNTVFWYRQTMMQGLELLAYFRNRAPLDDSGMPKDRFSAEMPDATLATLKIQPSEPRDSAVYFCASGVSRTTEAFFGQGTRLTVV.